These 20 T cell receptor beta chains were sequenced from one sample in a study of regulatory T cells in long-lasting Graves disease. With iRepertoire HTBI primers and Arm-PCR of CDR3 regions, TCR beta libraries were built. MiXCR was run by TCRdb on the multiplex PCR reads, yielding one entry per CDR3 protein. The table records hundreds of thousands of distinct CDR3 sequences, about 13% of them present only once. The time point denotes: newly diagnosed GD, antithyroid drugs for less than 3 months. Isolated PBMC RNA provided the starting material for the TCR library. Another study also made use of these data, one on T cells in Graves' hyperthyroidism and ophthalmopathy.

This sample comprised peripheral blood mononuclear cells (PBMCs), obtained at new diagnosis, from a patient treated with antithyroid drugs. All receptors derive from a man in his thirties or forties with Graves disease.

This clonotype was detected a few times. The chain joins TRBV5-1 to TRBJ2-4; D is possibly TRBD1 (6 bases). Between the trimmed V and J ends, which lost 0 bases and 9 bases, there was a span of 13 bases. The germline gives CDR1 SGHRS, CDR2 YFSETQ. The CDR3 spans 14 residues. CDR3 loop: CASSLAGQGSIQYF. CDR3 nucleotides: TGCGCCAGCAGCTTGGCCGGGCAGGGGAGCATTCAGTACTTC.

This clonotype has at least ten counts. The V gene is TRBV27, the J gene TRBJ2-3; possibly TRBD2 for D (7 bases). The V end was cut by 2 bases, the J end by 2 bases, with 11 bases between. The CDR3 has 15 amino acids. Germline assignment: CDR1 MNHEY and CDR2 SMNVEV (reference sequence). The CDR3 spells CASSLRRGHTDTQYF. As DNA, the CDR3 is TGTGCCAGCAGTTTAAGGCGGGGGCACACAGATACGCAGTATTTT.

In regard to this clonotype: A much larger clone sits a single nucleotide away, making a read error possible. V usage is TRBV2 and J usage is TRBJ1-6; D is perhaps TRBD1 (6 bases). V was shortened by 7 bases and J by 10 bases, with 11 bases between the two germline ends. CDR1 and CDR2 (germline): SNHLY, FYNNEI. The CDR3 is 12 residues long. The CDR3 region is CASKRGGSPLHF. In DNA form, the CDR3 reads TGTGCCAGCAAAAGAGGGGGGTCACCCCTCCACTTT.

This clonotype has a count of ten or more. The V call is TRBV30, the J call TRBJ2-7, with 7 bases fitting TRBD2. CDR1 is GTSNPN and CDR2 is SVGIG in the germline V gene (reference sequence). With V trimmed by 5 bases and J by 2 bases, 6 bases remained unmatched. The length of the CDR3 is 13 residues. This CDR3 reads CAWAAGVPYEQYF. CDR3 DNA sequence: TGTGCCTGGGCTGCGGGAGTCCCCTACGAGCAGTACTTC.

The CDR3 region is CATQGGGGQPQHF. The CDR3 DNA sequence: TGTGCCACCCAGGGGGGGGGGGGTCAGCCCCAGCATTTT. The chain recombines TRBV5-8 with TRBJ1-5, with 7 bases aligning to TRBD1. This CDR3 region has 13 residues. Germline assignment: CDR1 SGHTS and CDR2 YDEGEE. V was clipped by 9 bases and J by 6 bases; unmatched bases: 9.

The chain employs TRBV6-1 and TRBJ1-2, with TRBD1 matching over 7 bases. Unmatched junction bases numbered 9, after V lost 7 bases and J lost 4 bases. The length of the CDR3 is 14 residues. Germline V lookup: CDR1 MNHNS, CDR2 SASEGT. CDR3 amino acids: CASNRGGQTYGYTF. The CDR3, as DNA: TGTGCCAGCAACCGCGGGGGACAGACCTATGGCTACACCTTC.

This clonotype has more than one count but fewer than ten. The rearrangement joins TRBV27 to TRBJ2-7; 7 bases fit TRBD1. The CDR3 consists of 15 residues. Looked up from germline, CDR1 is MNHEY and CDR2 is SMNVEV (reference sequence). The V and J ends lost 3 bases and 2 bases, in that order; junction bases with no gene match: 7. Here the CDR3 DNA reads TGTGCCAGCAGTTTCTCCCCGGGGACAGCCTACGAGCAGTACTTC. Amino acids: CASSFSPGTAYEQYF.

V usage is TRBV7-2 and J usage is TRBJ1-2; D ambiguous. This CDR3 has 13 amino acids. CDR1 is SGHTA and CDR2 is FQGNSA in the germline V gene. With 5 bases removed from V and 5 bases from J, the gap between germline ends came to 12 bases. The CDR3 protein is CASSPRLIYGYTF. In DNA form, the CDR3 reads TGTGCCAGCAGCCCCCGGCTCATTTATGGCTACACCTTC.

This clonotype occurred many times. The chain links TRBV20-1 to TRBJ1-4; 10 bases align to TRBD1. V lost 7 bases to trimming and J lost 5 bases; unmatched junction nucleotides: 1. Germline V gene lookup returns CDR1 DFQATT and CDR2 SNEGSKA (reference sequence). There are 12 residues in the CDR3. The CDR3 nucleotides read TGCAGTGGGACAGGGGGAAATGAAAAACTGTTTTTT. This sequence encodes CSGTGGNEKLFF.

Remarks on this clonotype: A much more abundant neighbour one base away suggests this may be a read error. CDR3 protein: CASSKDTSGVLQETQYF. CDR3 nucleotides: TGTGCCAGCAGTAAAGACACTAGCGGGGTCCTCCAAGAGACCCAGTACTTC. The chain carries TRBV2 and TRBJ2-1; 10 nucleotides match TRBD2. The end of the DNA aligns better with TRBJ2-5, so the J call may be wrong. The CDR3 runs to 17 residues. Germline CDR1 SNHLY, CDR2 FYNNEI.

Concerning this clonotype: A much larger clone lies one base from this, so it may be a read error. Written as DNA, the CDR3 is TGCGCCAGCGTACAGGGGTCCTTTAATTCACCCCTCCACTTT. Translated: CASVQGSFNSPLHF. The chain carries TRBV10-2 and TRBJ1-6; 7 positions match TRBD1. Germline V gene sequence: CDR1 WSHSY, CDR2 SAAADI. This CDR3 is 14 amino acids long.

This clonotype occurred many times. The chain is built from TRBV11-2 and TRBJ2-3; 11 bases match TRBD2. This CDR3 region has 15 residues. Per the germline V gene, CDR1 is SGHAT and CDR2 is FQNNGV. J was trimmed by 0 bases and V by 6 bases; bases with no gene match: 2. CDR3 coding DNA: TGTGCCAGCAGTAGCGGGAGGGCTAGCACAGATACGCAGTATTTT. Its protein product is CASSSGRASTDTQYF.

This clonotype is labeled as medium-sized. The V call is TRBV2, the J call TRBJ2-3; D is undetermined. Deletions cut 5 bases from V and 3 bases from J, with 3 bases between. The CDR3 spans 11 residues. Germline V CDR1 and CDR2: SNHLY, FYNNEI. The CDR3 region has the DNA TGTGCCAGCAGTACGACAGATACGCAGTATTTT. This gives the protein CASSTTDTQYF. The entire variable domain, with the rest obtained from reference TRBV2 and TRBJ2-3, is as follows: EPEVTQTPSHQVTQMGQEVILRCVPISNHLYFYWYRQILGQKVEFLVSFYNNEISEKSEIFDDQFSVERPDGSNFTLKIRSTKLEDSAMYFCASSTTDTQYFGPGTRLTVL.

This clonotype showed up many times. The chain couples TRBV28 to TRBJ1-1, with 7 nucleotides matching TRBD1. Germline values: CDR1 MDHEN, CDR2 SYDVKM. The CDR3 sequence is 15 residues long. Trimming removed 5 bases from V and 0 bases from J; junction bases left unmatched: 6. CDR3 in DNA: TGTGCCAGCAGTACCCAAGGGGGCTTGAACACTGAAGCTTTCTTT. Translated: CASSTQGGLNTEAFF.

This clonotype came up many times. Here the CDR3 DNA reads TGTGCCAGCAGCCAAGAGACTAGCTCCAATGAGCAGTTCTTC. Protein product: CASSQETSSNEQFF. The chain couples TRBV4-2 to TRBJ2-1, with TRBD2 identical over 7 bases. With V trimmed by 0 bases and J by 6 bases, 2 bases remained unmatched. The CDR3 covers 14 residues. Germline values: CDR1 LGHNA, CDR2 YNFKEQ.

V and J are TRBV30 and TRBJ2-5; 7 bases align to TRBD2. V was clipped by 2 bases and J by 4 bases; unmatched bases: 7. Germline V gene sequence: CDR1 GTSNPN, CDR2 SVGIG (reference sequence). This CDR3 is built from 14 residues. DNA of the CDR3: TGTGCCTGGAGTAGGGGACTATCCTCAGAGACCCAGTACTTC. This gives the protein CAWSRGLSSETQYF.

This clonotype has just one count. A much larger clone differs from this one at a single base, so this may be a read error. This chain joins TRBV4-1 and TRBJ2-3; TRBD2 matches at 7 bases. Unmatched junction bases numbered 4, after V lost 1 base and J lost 0 bases. CDR1 MGHRA and CDR2 YSYEKL come from the germline V gene. CDR3 length: 16 amino acids. The DNA for the CDR3 is TGCGCCAGCAGCCAAGGGCCAGCGGGGAGCACAGATACGCAGTATTTT. Translation: CASSQGPAGSTDTQYF.

The table lists this clonotype with many counts. This chain joins TRBV6-4 and TRBJ1-1; tentatively, D is TRBD1 (6 bases). Trimming took 5 bases from V and 10 from J, leaving 17 bases between them. Per the germline V gene, CDR1 is MRHNA and CDR2 is SNTAGT. This CDR3 comprises 13 residues. The CDR3 region is CASSYEGLQGAFF. Here the CDR3 DNA reads TGTGCCAGCAGTTACGAAGGCCTACAGGGAGCTTTCTTT.

This clonotype has only a few counts. This sequence joins TRBV27 and TRBJ1-5, with TRBD1 identical over 9 bases. The CDR3 contains 18 residues. The trim removed 4 bases at V and 2 bases at J, leaving 12 bases unmatched. Germline CDR1 is MNHEY and CDR2 is SMNVEV (reference sequence). The CDR3 DNA is TGTGCCAGCAGTTACAGGGGGCATGGGCGGGATGGCAATCAGCCCCAGCATTTT. Translating gives CASSYRGHGRDGNQPQHF.

This clonotype has ten or more counts. DNA of the CDR3: TGTGCCACCCAGGGACAGGATACGATGAACACTGAAGCTTTCTTT. Translating it yields CATQGQDTMNTEAFF. V is TRBV6-1 and J is TRBJ1-1, with 8 bases lining up with TRBD1. Looked up from germline, CDR1 is MNHNS and CDR2 is SASEGT. With 10 bases clipped from V and 0 bases from J, the junction kept 10 bases outside the gene matches. The CDR3 length is 15 residues.